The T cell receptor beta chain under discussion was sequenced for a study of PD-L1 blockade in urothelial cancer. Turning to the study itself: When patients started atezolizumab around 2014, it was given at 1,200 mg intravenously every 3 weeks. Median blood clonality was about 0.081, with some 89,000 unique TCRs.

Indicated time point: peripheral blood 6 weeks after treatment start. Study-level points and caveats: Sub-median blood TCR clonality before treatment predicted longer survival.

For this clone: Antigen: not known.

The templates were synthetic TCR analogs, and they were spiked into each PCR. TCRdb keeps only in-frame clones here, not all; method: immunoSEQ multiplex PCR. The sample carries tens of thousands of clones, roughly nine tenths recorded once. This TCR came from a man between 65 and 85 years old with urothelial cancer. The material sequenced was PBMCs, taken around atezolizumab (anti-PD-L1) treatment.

This CDR3 is CASSYDRDSSYEQYF. The CDR3 coding sequence is TGTGCCAGCAGTTACGACCGGGACAGCTCCTACGAGCAGTACTTC. This chain links TRBV6-5 with TRBJ2-7; 7 nucleotides agree with TRBD1. Germline values: CDR1 MNHEY, CDR2 SVGAGI. The CDR3 contains 15 residues. V was clipped by 2 bases and J by 0 bases; unmatched bases: 4.